This passage covers 29 T cell receptor beta chains from one sample sequenced in a study of PD-1 blockade in classical Hodgkin lymphoma. All patients experienced relapse after autologous stem cell transplantation, and brentuximab vedotin exposure was variable. The repertoire was sequenced with immunoSEQ multiplex PCR; TCRdb's copy has only in-frame clones and lacks some. The table lists fewer than 55,000 clones, roughly 90% of them singletons, with 8% to 10% in the top ten. The sample in question was peripheral blood mononuclear cells (PBMCs), obtained at baseline. These receptors were obtained from a human donor with classical Hodgkin lymphoma.

This clone is a singleton in its sample. The V gene is TRBV5-1, the J gene TRBJ2-7, with D maybe TRBD1 (6 bases). There are 18 residues in the CDR3. V was clipped by 2 bases and J by 3 bases, with 24 bases between them. Per the germline V gene, CDR1 is SGHRS and CDR2 is YFSETQ. The CDR3, as DNA: TGCGCCAGCAGCTTTGGAGGACAGCATCATCCCGTCTTCTACGAGCAGTACTTC. Translated: CASSFGGQHHPVFYEQYF.

The sample holds a few counts of this clone. The chain links TRBV6-1 to TRBJ1-2; D unresolved. This CDR3 contains 15 residues. Trimming stripped 2 bases from V and 2 bases from J, with 12 bases between. Germline CDR1 and CDR2: MNHNS and SASEGT. CDR3 bases: TGTGCCAGCAGTGAAACAGAAGGGATGAACTATGGCTACACCTTC. This sequence encodes CASSETEGMNYGYTF.

J is TRBJ2-5 and V is TRBV11-2; 8 nucleotides align to TRBD2. The germline V gene has CDR1 SGHAT and CDR2 FQNNGV. The CDR3 is 16 residues long. V shed 1 base, J shed 1 base, and the junction held 5 bases outside the gene matches. The CDR3, as DNA: TGTGCCAGCAGCTTAGGAGGGGGACTAGGCCAAGAGACCCAGTACTTC. Translated, it gives CASSLGGGLGQETQYF.

V and J are TRBV7-9 and TRBJ2-7; 8 bases match TRBD1. The CDR3 consists of 15 residues. Germline V gene lookup returns CDR1 SEHNR and CDR2 FQNEAQ (reference sequence). Trimming took 1 base from V and 4 from J; bases not matched to a gene: 6. The CDR3 region has the DNA TGTGCCAGCAGCTTAGACAGGGGGGTAGTTTACGAGCAGTACTTC. Protein sequence: CASSLDRGVVYEQYF.

The rearrangement links TRBV27 to TRBJ2-4; the D is unclear. Germline assignment: CDR1 MNHEY and CDR2 SMNVEV (reference sequence). V lost 0 bases to trimming and J lost 0 bases, with 3 bases between them. This CDR3 is built from 14 residues. In DNA, the CDR3 is TGTGCCAGCAGTTTATCTGGAGCCAAAAACATTCAGTACTTC. Translation: CASSLSGAKNIQYF.

The chain links TRBV11-2 to TRBJ2-5, with a tentative D call TRBD2 (6 bases). CDR3 length equals 16 residues. Deletions cut 1 base from V and 1 base from J, with 13 bases between. In germline, CDR1 is SGHAT, CDR2 FQNNGV. Written as DNA, the CDR3 is TGTGCCAGCAGCTTAGGAGTTAGCGGCTCCCAAGAGACCCAGTACTTC. Translating it yields CASSLGVSGSQETQYF.

The DNA of the CDR3 is TGTGCCAGCAGCCACTCGGGGCGGGGGGTGAGTGAGCAGTTCTTC. Its translation is CASSHSGRGVSEQFF. The rearrangement joins TRBV14 to TRBJ2-1; 8 nucleotides agree with TRBD2. From germline, CDR1 is SGHDN and CDR2 FVKESK. V shed 3 bases, J shed 9 bases, and the junction held 10 bases outside the gene matches. The CDR3 loop spans 15 amino acids.

CDR3 loop: CASSYGTGWAFF. The DNA of the CDR3 is TGTGCCAGCAGTTACGGGACGGGGTGGGCTTTCTTT. V gene TRBV6-6 combines with J gene TRBJ1-1; possible D gene TRBD1, 5 bases. Germline CDR1 MNHNY, CDR2 SVGAGI (reference sequence). The CDR3 is 12 residues long. Trimming cost V 2 bases and J 11 bases, with 12 bases left between them.

This clone occurred a few times. V and J are TRBV10-1 and TRBJ2-5; 9 nucleotides line up with TRBD2. The CDR3 totals 17 residues. V gave up 9 bases and J gave up 2 bases; unmatched junction bases: 16. Germline V gene data show CDR1 as WNHNN and CDR2 as SYGVQD (reference sequence). The CDR3 protein is CASQKPLLAGKQETQYF. The CDR3 DNA sequence: TGCGCCAGTCAAAAGCCACTCCTAGCGGGGAAACAAGAGACCCAGTACTTC.

The genes are TRBV25-1 and TRBJ2-3; D is possibly TRBD1 (6 bases). The CDR3 has 15 residues. The V and J ends lost 4 bases and 0 bases respectively, with 11 bases between them. Germline CDR1 and CDR2: MGHDK and SYGVNS. The CDR3: CASSARGSSTDTQYF. CDR3 DNA: TGTGCCAGCAGTGCCAGGGGTTCTAGCACAGATACGCAGTATTTT.

This chain links TRBV5-1 with TRBJ2-2; the match to TRBD1 covers 9 bases. The CDR3 length is 18 residues. The V gene end was trimmed by 0 bases and the J gene end by 7 bases; junction bases not matched to a gene: 13. CDR1 and CDR2 (germline): SGHRS, YFSETQ. CDR3 region: CASSLEGPGTGLGGELFF. Written as DNA, the CDR3 is TGCGCCAGCAGCTTGGAGGGTCCTGGGACAGGGCTCGGCGGGGAGCTGTTTTTT.

The V and J genes are TRBV11-3 and TRBJ2-1, with D possibly TRBD2 on 5 matching bases. CDR1 SGHNT and CDR2 YENEEA come from the germline V gene. The CDR3 runs 13 residues. V was pared by 5 bases and J by 2 bases, with 7 bases between. CDR3 residues: CASSAGAYNEQFF. CDR3 sequence (DNA): TGTGCCAGCAGCGCCGGGGCCTACAATGAGCAGTTCTTC. The full variable domain, its missing parts supplied by reference TRBV11-3 and TRBJ2-1, is EAGVVQSPRYKIIEKKQPVAFWCNPISGHNTLYWYLQNLGQGPELLIRYENEEAVDDSQLPKDRFSAERLKGVDSTLKIQPAELGDSAVYLCASSAGAYNEQFFGPGTRLTVL.

The rearrangement uses TRBV19 and TRBJ2-2, with D uncertain. The CDR3 spans 14 residues. CDR1 is LNHDA and CDR2 is SQIVND in the germline V gene (reference sequence). Deletions cut 6 bases from V and 5 bases from J, with 13 bases between. CDR3 sequence: CASSEPWGTGELFF. The CDR3 nucleotides are TGTGCCAGTAGCGAACCTTGGGGAACCGGGGAGCTGTTTTTT.

V is TRBV5-4 and J is TRBJ2-7; no clear D gene. This CDR3 is 14 amino acids long. Germline assignment: CDR1 SGHNT and CDR2 YYREEE (reference sequence). The germline V and J ends were trimmed by 3 bases and 0 bases, with 10 bases remaining between them. For the CDR3, the DNA is TGTGCCAGCAGCTCCATGGGGAACTCCTACGAGCAGTACTTC. This sequence encodes CASSSMGNSYEQYF.

V usage is TRBV19 and J usage is TRBJ2-2; 9 nucleotides match TRBD2. This CDR3 is 15 amino acids long. Germline V gene sequence: CDR1 LNHDA, CDR2 SQIVND (reference sequence). With 5 bases clipped from V and 7 bases from J, the junction kept 8 bases outside the gene matches. The CDR3 DNA sequence: TGTGCCAGTAGTGTCATAGCGGGAGCTAACGGGGAGCTGTTTTTT. Encoded protein: CASSVIAGANGELFF. The full variable domain, completed using reference TRBV19 and TRBJ2-2, is DGGITQSPKYLFRKEGQNVTLSCEQNLNHDAMYWYRQDPGQGLRLIYYSQIVNDFQKGDIAEGYSVSREKKESFPLTVTSAQKNPTAFYLCASSVIAGANGELFFGEGSRLTVL.

This chain uses TRBV28 with TRBJ1-4; 7 bases align to TRBD1. The CDR3 consists of 14 residues. Unmatched junction bases numbered 6, after V lost 6 bases and J lost 5 bases. Germline V gene sequence: CDR1 MDHEN, CDR2 SYDVKM. This CDR3 is CASRLGGQNEKLFF. The CDR3 DNA reads as TGTGCCAGCAGGTTGGGGGGACAGAATGAAAAACTGTTTTTT.

V gene TRBV25-1 combines with J gene TRBJ2-2; either TRBD1 or TRBD2 may fit D (6 bases each). In germline, CDR1 is MGHDK, CDR2 SYGVNS. The CDR3 runs to 15 residues. Trimming removed 5 bases at V and 5 bases at J, with 15 bases between. The CDR3, as DNA: TGTGCCAGCAGTTTGGGGCAGGGGAGGACCGGGGAGCTGTTTTTT. Translated: CASSLGQGRTGELFF.

The CDR3 coding sequence is TGTGCCAGCAGCCCCGGACTAGCGGGAGAATTGGGCAATGAGCAGTTCTTC. This gives the protein CASSPGLAGELGNEQFF. The gene calls are TRBV28 and TRBJ2-1; 13 nucleotides line up with TRBD2. The V segment lost 6 bases and the J segment 6 bases; nucleotides outside the gene matches: 11. There are 17 residues in the CDR3. Germline CDR1 MDHEN, CDR2 SYDVKM.

The chain employs TRBV18 and TRBJ2-1, with D tentatively TRBD2 (6 bases). Trimming pared 3 bases from V and 5 bases from J, leaving 14 bases between. Germline V CDR1 and CDR2: KGHSH, LQKENI. This CDR3 has 15 amino acids. The CDR3 spells CASSPVTRPHNEQFF. For the CDR3, the DNA is TGTGCCAGCTCACCTGTGACTAGGCCCCACAATGAGCAGTTCTTC.

The chain recombines TRBV11-2 with TRBJ2-7, with D maybe TRBD2 (6 bases). Germline-derived CDR1 and CDR2 are SGHAT and FQNNGV. The V and J ends lost 5 bases and 3 bases respectively, with 11 bases between them. CDR3 size: 13 residues. CDR3 sequence (DNA): TGTGCCAGCAGCATTGGGACTTACTACGAGCAGTACTTC. This codes for CASSIGTYYEQYF.

The CDR3 is CASSYQTGGNTEAFF. CDR3 nucleotides: TGTGCCAGCAGTTACCAGACAGGTGGGAACACTGAAGCTTTCTTT. The chain has TRBV6-6 and TRBJ1-1; D possibly corresponds to TRBD1 (6 bases). Trimming shortened V by 2 bases and J by 1 base, and 11 bases separated the two germline ends. The CDR3 is 15 residues long. Germline V gene sequence: CDR1 MNHNY, CDR2 SVGAGI (reference sequence).

The chain employs TRBV4-1 and TRBJ2-5; 10 bases are a match to TRBD2. The CDR3 covers 17 residues. Germline values: CDR1 MGHRA, CDR2 YSYEKL. V lost 4 bases, J lost 4 bases, and 12 bases stayed unmatched. The chain's CDR3 is CASSPLGLAGVRETQYF. The CDR3 DNA is TGCGCCAGCAGCCCCTTAGGGCTAGCGGGAGTGAGAGAGACCCAGTACTTC.

The CDR3 DNA follows: TGCGCCAGCAGCTTGGCCGGGCCCCGAGCTTACGATGAGCAGTTCTTC. Residues: CASSLAGPRAYDEQFF. The rearrangement joins TRBV5-1 to TRBJ2-1; no definite D call. This CDR3 region has 16 residues. Trimming cost V 0 bases and J 8 bases, with 18 bases left between them. Looked up from germline, CDR1 is SGHRS and CDR2 is YFSETQ.

The J gene is TRBJ1-2, the V gene TRBV19, with 9 nucleotides matching TRBD1. This CDR3 contains 14 residues. With V trimmed by 4 bases and J by 3 bases, 3 bases remained unmatched. Germline CDR1 is LNHDA and CDR2 is SQIVND (reference sequence). The CDR3 nucleotides read TGTGCCAGTAGTAGAACAGGGGGCGACTATGGCTACACCTTC. Amino acids: CASSRTGGDYGYTF.

This clone showed up just once. The CDR3, as DNA: TGTGCCAGCAGCCCCTCCAGGGGGCATAGCAATCAGCCCCAGCATTTT. As protein: CASSPSRGHSNQPQHF. This chain joins TRBV5-6 and TRBJ1-5; TRBD1 agrees at 8 bases. The CDR3 extends over 16 amino acids. Germline loops: CDR1 SGHDT, CDR2 YYEEEE. J gave up 0 bases and V 4 bases, and 6 bases lay outside the gene matches. Using reference TRBV5-6 and TRBJ1-5 for the parts outside the CDR3, the full variable domain is DAGVTQSPTHLIKTRGQQVTLRCSPKSGHDTVSWYQQALGQGPQFIFQYYEEEERQRGNFPDRFSGHQFPNYSSELNVNALLLGDSALYLCASSPSRGHSNQPQHFGDGTRLSIL.

This clone was found once. V usage is TRBV10-3 and J usage is TRBJ2-5; no clear D gene. Between the trimmed V and J ends, which lost 6 bases and 1 base, there was a span of 9 bases. The germline V gene has CDR1 ENHRY and CDR2 SYGVKD. The CDR3 is made up of 13 amino acids. CDR3 in DNA: TGTGCCATCAGCTACGACCCCCAAGAGACCCAGTACTTC. Translating it yields CAISYDPQETQYF.

The V and J genes are TRBV29-1 and TRBJ1-1, with TRBD1 as a possible D gene (5 bases). V lost 8 bases to trimming and J lost 10 bases, with 14 bases between them. The CDR3 runs 10 residues. Per germline, CDR1 SQVTM and CDR2 ANQGSEA. DNA for the CDR3: TGCAGCCCTGGGGCGGGTTTAGCTTTCTTT. The encoded protein is CSPGAGLAFF. The full variable domain, completed using reference TRBV29-1 and TRBJ1-1, is SAVISQKPSRDICQRGTSLTIQCQVDSQVTMMFWYRQQPGQSLTLIATANQGSEATYESGFVIDKFPISRPNLTFSTLTVSNMSPEDSSIYLCSPGAGLAFFGQGTRLTVV.

The chain carries TRBV7-9 and TRBJ2-7, with 8 bases that match TRBD1. Germline V lookup: CDR1 SEHNR, CDR2 FQNEAQ (reference sequence). This CDR3 contains 15 residues. V shed 5 bases, J shed 6 bases, and the junction held 12 bases outside the gene matches. The CDR3 loop is CASSTRQGSRGEQYF. The CDR3, as DNA: TGTGCCAGCAGCACCCGACAGGGGAGTAGGGGCGAGCAGTACTTC.

The chain recombines TRBV2 with TRBJ2-5; the D call may be TRBD1 or TRBD2 (5 bases each). This CDR3 is 13 amino acids long. CDR1 SNHLY and CDR2 FYNNEI come from the germline V gene. Trimming left V 6 bases short and J 2 bases short, with 10 bases between. The CDR3 spells CASSRDLQETQYF. CDR3 DNA sequence: TGTGCCAGCAGCCGGGACCTGCAAGAGACCCAGTACTTC.